The 8 T cell receptor beta chains below all came from one sample that was sequenced in a study of memory CD4+ T cells and cytomegalovirus serostatus. This table comes from immunoSEQ multiplex PCR, and its TCRdb copy is limited to in-frame clones, with some not included. Of approximately 92,000 clones listed, 80% are singletons. Single viable CD3+CD4+CD8-CD45RO+ cells were sorted as the memory CD4+ T cells. What was sequenced was memory CD4+ T cells from blood. The receptors here all came from an adult in good health and CMV-seropositive.

The chain recombines TRBV10-3 with TRBJ1-3; the D is unclear. The V end was cut by 8 bases, the J end by 0 bases, with 14 bases between. CDR3 size: 15 residues. In germline, CDR1 is ENHRY, CDR2 SYGVKD. CDR3 DNA sequence: TGTGCCATCGGGGAGGGCCCGAGCTCTGGAAACACCATATATTTT. Translated, it gives CAIGEGPSSGNTIYF.

The V gene is TRBV7-9, the J gene TRBJ1-1; D is perhaps TRBD1 (6 bases). This CDR3 region has 16 residues. V lost 5 bases, J lost 0 bases, and 16 bases lay in between. Germline V gives CDR1 SEHNR, CDR2 FQNEAQ (reference sequence). The DNA of the CDR3 is TGTGCCAGCAGCCCCCAGGGGATTTTAATGAACACTGAAGCTTTCTTT. Translating gives CASSPQGILMNTEAFF.

The chain combines TRBV5-1 with TRBJ1-3, with a weak D call TRBD1 (5 bases). Germline CDR1 is SGHRS and CDR2 is YFSETQ. CDR3 length: 16 residues. Trimming removed 4 bases at V and 0 bases at J, with 14 bases between. The CDR3 DNA follows: TGCGCCAGCAGCCCCCAGGGTCCTATCTCTGGAAACACCATATATTTT. It is translated as CASSPQGPISGNTIYF.

A few counts support this clone. This chain joins TRBV5-1 and TRBJ2-2; D may be TRBD2 (6 bases). This CDR3 region has 15 residues. Germline V gene data show CDR1 as SGHRS and CDR2 as YFSETQ. V was pared by 7 bases and J by 1 base, with 14 bases between. Written as DNA, the CDR3 is TGCGCCAGCCTTCCGGGGGATAGGAACACCGGGGAGCTGTTTTTT. Protein: CASLPGDRNTGELFF.

This rearrangement joins TRBV28 to TRBJ1-5, with a weak D call TRBD1 (6 bases). The CDR3 has 14 amino acids. Germline V lookup: CDR1 MDHEN, CDR2 SYDVKM. The V end was cut by 6 bases, the J end by 0 bases, with 9 bases between. CDR3 in amino acids: CASSRDNSNQPQHF. CDR3 sequence (DNA): TGTGCCAGCAGCCGGGACAATAGCAATCAGCCCCAGCATTTT.

The gene calls are TRBV28 and TRBJ2-7; 8 nucleotides line up with TRBD2. The CDR3 consists of 14 residues. With V trimmed by 6 bases and J by 2 bases, 6 bases remained unmatched. The germline CDR1 and CDR2 sequences are MDHEN and SYDVKM. The CDR3 sequence is CASSRLAGTYEQYF. For the CDR3, the DNA is TGTGCCAGCAGCCGCTTAGCGGGAACCTACGAGCAGTACTTC.

Written as DNA, the CDR3 is TGTGCCAGCAGCGTGACAGGGGGTCGCAATCAGCCCCAGCATTTT. Its translation is CASSVTGGRNQPQHF. The rearrangement links TRBV2 to TRBJ1-5; 9 bases map to TRBD1. J was trimmed by 2 bases and V by 6 bases; bases with no gene match: 5. Germline CDR1 is SNHLY and CDR2 is FYNNEI. The CDR3 length is 15 residues.

The chain employs TRBV28 and TRBJ2-1; TRBD2 matches at 10 bases. V shed 4 bases and J 7 bases; nucleotides not matched to a gene: 7. Germline V gene sequence: CDR1 MDHEN, CDR2 SYDVKM. CDR3 length: 15 residues. The CDR3 DNA is TGTGCCAGCAGTTCTCTAGCGGGAGTAAGGAATGAGCAGTTCTTC. Translation gives CASSSLAGVRNEQFF.